This T cell receptor beta chain derives from a study of naive and memory T cell subsets. Notes on the study in general: In naive cells, over 85% of TCR sequences were seen only once.

In its sample, this clonotype was seen a few times. No antigen is known for it. Both TRBC1 and TRBC2 were covered by a beta constant-region primer of two equimolar oligonucleotides. MiXCR, applied by TCRdb to the UMI-ligation and nested PCR reads, yields one record per CDR3 protein. The sample consists of some 100,000 distinct CDR3 sequences, around 6.5% of them appearing once. Sequencing was done on a sample of central memory CD4+ T cells from blood. This receptor was taken from a human donor in good health.

The CDR3 sequence: CATQSGLAGELFF. The CDR3 bases are TGTGCCACCCAGTCGGGGCTAGCCGGGGAGCTGTTTTTT. The V call is TRBV6-5, the J call TRBJ2-2; D tentatively reads TRBD1 or TRBD2 (5 bases each). Germline CDR1 MNHEY, CDR2 SVGAGI. The CDR3 is made up of 13 amino acids. With 10 bases removed from V and 6 bases from J, the gap between germline ends came to 15 bases.